This TCR beta chain was recorded in a study of spatial heterogeneity in lung cancer. Study in general: The average appearance count of each unique TCR and UMI combination in raw reads was more than nine.

This clonotype has a count of ten or more. What it recognizes is unknown. The CDR3 has 14 amino acids. V shed 4 bases and J shed 4 bases, with 10 bases lying between them. The germline V gene encodes CDR1 MDHEN and CDR2 SYDVKM. Time point: blood at routine non-recurrence follow-up after resection. TCRdb reprocessed the 5' RACE reads with MiXCR, giving one entry per CDR3 protein. The repertoire consists of 110,000 or so distinct CDR3 sequences, with approximately 10% occurring once and the leading ten covering around 24%. Study observations and caveats: In blood, ubiquitous expanded tumor TCRs appeared more at resection than follow-up.

Material: PBMCs, obtained at follow-up. This sequence joins TRBV28 and TRBJ1-4; tentatively, D is TRBD1 (5 bases). This TCR derives from a female donor with early-stage non-small cell lung cancer. This CDR3 reads CASSWGRYNEKLFF. CDR3 in DNA: TGTGCCAGCAGTTGGGGACGGTATAATGAAAAACTGTTTTTT.